Below are 20 T cell receptor beta chains sequenced from a single sample in a study of cytomegalovirus exposure and HLA in healthy donors. The PCR employed 60 Vbeta primers together with 13 Jbeta primers. Sequenced by immunoSEQ multiplex PCR; TCRdb stores in-frame clones only, minus some. The profile shows roughly 90,000 clones, roughly four fifths of them singletons. The source material was PBMCs. These receptors came from a man aged 25 to 40 in good health and CMV-seropositive.

This CDR3 reads CASIWGLAENNEQFF. CDR3 DNA sequence: TGTGCCAGCATATGGGGACTAGCGGAAAACAATGAGCAGTTCTTC. The chain uses TRBV2 and TRBJ2-1, with TRBD2 identical over 11 bases. Germline values: CDR1 SNHLY, CDR2 FYNNEI. This CDR3 is 15 amino acids long. The V segment lost 7 bases and the J segment 5 bases; nucleotides outside the gene matches: 7. Complete variable domain (other parts from reference TRBV2 and TRBJ2-1): EPEVTQTPSHQVTQMGQEVILRCVPISNHLYFYWYRQILGQKVEFLVSFYNNEISEKSEIFDDQFSVERPDGSNFTLKIRSTKLEDSAMYFCASIWGLAENNEQFFGPGTRLTVL.

The rearrangement links TRBV6-1 to TRBJ1-3, with unresolved D. The CDR3 is made up of 13 amino acids. Germline values: CDR1 MNHNS, CDR2 SASEGT. Trimming stripped 0 bases from V and 11 bases from J, with 11 bases between. The CDR3 DNA sequence: TGTGCCAGCAGTGAAGCGGCAGGTCACCCCATATATTTT. It translates to CASSEAAGHPIYF.

CDR3: CSVDGAYNEQFF. The CDR3, as DNA: TGCAGCGTTGATGGGGCATACAATGAGCAGTTCTTC. The gene calls are TRBV29-1 and TRBJ2-1, with a possible D match to TRBD1 (5 bases). V was clipped by 3 bases and J by 4 bases, with 7 bases between them. Germline CDR1 SQVTM, CDR2 ANQGSEA. The CDR3 loop spans 12 amino acids.

The chain employs TRBV7-8 and TRBJ2-5, with 9 bases that match TRBD2. The J call may be incorrect, as the DNA end agrees better with TRBJ2-7. Germline V CDR1 and CDR2: SGHVS, FQNEAQ. The CDR3 is 16 residues long. The DNA for the CDR3 is TGTGCCAGCAGCCTCTTGACTAGCGGTCTATCCTACGAGCAGTACTTC. It yields the protein CASSLLTSGLSYEQYF.

This clone occurred once. V and J are TRBV19 and TRBJ1-5, with 7 bases identical to TRBD1. The CDR3 has 20 amino acids. Germline V gene data show CDR1 as LNHDA and CDR2 as SQIVND (reference sequence). J gave up 0 bases and V 3 bases, and 17 bases lay outside the gene matches. CDR3 coding DNA: TGTGCCAGTAGTATGGCTGGACAGGAGACGAACTGGTATAGCAATCAGCCCCAGCATTTT. Translated, it gives CASSMAGQETNWYSNQPQHF.

A few counts support this clone. The V gene is TRBV2, the J gene TRBJ2-5; 7 nucleotides line up with TRBD1. The end of the DNA is better explained by TRBJ2-7, so the J call may be wrong. This CDR3 has 13 residues. Germline-derived CDR1 and CDR2 are SNHLY and FYNNEI. In DNA, the CDR3 is TGTGCCAGCCGAGGGGACAGAGACTACGAGCAGTACTTC. Its translation is CASRGDRDYEQYF.

The CDR3 is CASSQEAVAGELFF. Here the CDR3 DNA reads TGTGCCAGCAGCCAAGAGGCGGTTGCCGGGGAGCTGTTTTTT. V is TRBV4-2 and J is TRBJ2-2, with D uncertain. Germline CDR1 and CDR2: LGHNA and YNFKEQ. V was clipped by 0 bases and J by 6 bases, with 8 bases between them. The CDR3 is made up of 14 amino acids.

The chain is built from TRBV5-1 and TRBJ2-3, with D possibly being TRBD1 (6 bases). CDR1 SGHRS and CDR2 YFSETQ come from the germline V gene. CDR3 length: 16 amino acids. Trimming shortened V by 7 bases and J by 2 bases, and 20 bases separated the two germline ends. Written as DNA, the CDR3 is TGCGCCAGCGGAGGCCGACAGGAACGTAACACAGATACGCAGTATTTT. This sequence encodes CASGGRQERNTDTQYF.

This clone was picked up a small number of times. The chain joins TRBV2 to TRBJ1-5; D remains unclear. The V gene's germline CDR1 is SNHLY and CDR2 FYNNEI. Trimming removed 0 bases at V and 2 bases at J, with 11 bases between. There are 16 residues in the CDR3. CDR3 sequence (DNA): TGTGCCAGCAGTGAAGCGGGCAGGTTGGGCAATCAGCCCCAGCATTTT. This sequence encodes CASSEAGRLGNQPQHF.

The chain combines TRBV29-1 with TRBJ2-1; 11 bases are shared with TRBD2. Trimming removed 2 bases from V and 9 bases from J; junction bases left unmatched: 6. Germline V gene lookup returns CDR1 SQVTM and CDR2 ANQGSEA. The CDR3 is made up of 14 amino acids. The CDR3 protein is CSVEPRLAGSEQFF. DNA of the CDR3: TGCAGCGTTGAACCCCGACTAGCGGGAAGTGAGCAGTTCTTC.

Remarks on this clone: The same CDR3 can be traced to other DNA sequences in this sample. This chain links TRBV5-1 with TRBJ2-1; tentative D call: TRBD1 (7 bases). The germline V gene has CDR1 SGHRS and CDR2 YFSETQ. The CDR3 is made up of 16 amino acids. Trimming stripped 3 bases from V and 5 bases from J, with 18 bases between. The CDR3 DNA reads as TGCGCCAGCAGCTGGGTATCGGGCAGGGGGGACAATGAGCAGTTCTTC. This translates into CASSWVSGRGDNEQFF. The whole variable domain, remainder taken from reference TRBV5-1 and TRBJ2-1, is KAGVTQTPRYLIKTRGQQVTLSCSPISGHRSVSWYQQTPGQGLQFLFEYFSETQRNKGNFPGRFSGRQFSNSRSEMNVSTLELGDSALYLCASSWVSGRGDNEQFFGPGTRLTVL.

This clone was observed a handful of times. The genes are TRBV29-1 and TRBJ2-7; 9 nucleotides line up with TRBD1. The V and J ends lost 7 bases and 6 bases, in that order; junction bases with no gene match: 10. CDR1 SQVTM and CDR2 ANQGSEA come from the germline V gene. The CDR3 runs 13 residues. As DNA, the CDR3 is TGCAGCGGAGTGGGACAGGGAATTGGCGAGCAGTACTTC. Amino acids: CSGVGQGIGEQYF.

CDR3 coding DNA: TGTGCCAGCAGCTTGGGGCTAGAGGAGACCCAGTACTTC. Its protein is CASSLGLEETQYF. The genes are TRBV5-4 and TRBJ2-5, with D unclear. Per the germline V gene, CDR1 is SGHNT and CDR2 is YYREEE (reference sequence). The length of the CDR3 is 13 residues. Trimming pared 0 bases from V and 5 bases from J, leaving 8 bases between.

The gene calls are TRBV19 and TRBJ2-6; D perhaps matches TRBD1 (5 bases). The CDR3 extends over 15 amino acids. Germline CDR1 and CDR2: LNHDA and SQIVND (reference sequence). Trimming pared 5 bases from V and 4 bases from J, leaving 12 bases between. The CDR3 nucleotides read TGTGCCAGTAGTCCACAGGAATCAGGGGCCAACGTCCTGACTTTC. It translates to CASSPQESGANVLTF.

The chain recombines TRBV5-6 with TRBJ2-4, with 9 bases fitting TRBD2. V trimming: 4 bases; J trimming: 5 bases; junction bases outside the gene matches: 7. CDR1 is SGHDT and CDR2 is YYEEEE in the germline V gene. This CDR3 has 15 amino acids. CDR3 sequence (DNA): TGTGCCAGCAGCCTTAGCGGGAGTCCCCAAAACATTCAGTACTTC. Translating gives CASSLSGSPQNIQYF.

In this sample, this clone turned up a few times. The V gene is TRBV7-2, the J gene TRBJ1-4, with D unclear. The CDR3 spans 12 residues. With 1 base removed from V and 13 bases from J, the gap between germline ends came to 10 bases. Germline loops: CDR1 SGHTA, CDR2 FQGNSA. CDR3 DNA: TGTGCCAGCAGCTTAGACGGAGGTCGACTGTTTTTT. It codes for CASSLDGGRLFF.

The chain is built from TRBV4-1 and TRBJ2-1; TRBD1 is a possible D gene (5 bases). The CDR3 covers 16 residues. Trimming took 4 bases from V and 7 from J, leaving 20 bases between them. Germline assignment: CDR1 MGHRA and CDR2 YSYEKL. CDR3 loop: CASSRNSGDSKNEQFF. CDR3 DNA: TGCGCCAGCAGCCGAAACTCCGGAGACAGCAAAAATGAGCAGTTCTTC.

The chain joins TRBV15 to TRBJ2-2; a possible D gene is TRBD2 (6 bases). The CDR3 length is 18 residues. The V gene lost 0 bases and the J gene lost 0 bases, with 14 bases spanning the gap. CDR1 and CDR2 (germline): LNHNV, YYDKDF (reference sequence). In DNA, the CDR3 is TGTGCCACCAGCAGAGATTATCGGGACTTGACGAACACCGGGGAGCTGTTTTTT. Protein: CATSRDYRDLTNTGELFF.

J is TRBJ1-1 and V is TRBV28; D is undetermined. Germline V CDR1 and CDR2: MDHEN, SYDVKM. This CDR3 spans 14 amino acids. V lost 1 base and J lost 1, with 7 bases in between. CDR3 DNA: TGTGCCAGCAGTTTATTGCGGGGGAACACTGAAGCTTTCTTT. Translated, it gives CASSLLRGNTEAFF.

The chain has TRBV11-2 and TRBJ1-2; perhaps TRBD1 as D (5 bases). The CDR3 runs to 13 residues. Germline assignment: CDR1 SGHAT and CDR2 FQNNGV. Trimming left V 3 bases short and J 4 bases short, with 9 bases between. This CDR3 is CASSLTALYGYTF. The CDR3 DNA reads TGTGCCAGCAGCTTGACAGCCCTCTATGGCTACACCTTC.